Following are 8 T cell receptor beta chains from one sample sequenced in a study of OX40 agonist ivuxolimab in advanced cancers. TCRdb's table, derived via immunoSEQ multiplex PCR, lists solely in-frame clones and lacks some. Here the sample spans 70,000 or so clones, approximately 86% being singletons. Source: CD4+ or CD8+ T cells sorted from blood, taken in a trial of the OX40 agonist ivuxolimab. The receptors derive from an adult with an advanced solid tumor such as melanoma, head and neck, liver or kidney cancer.

V and J are TRBV4-3 and TRBJ2-2, with 7 bases matching TRBD1. After removal of 3 bases from V and 5 bases from J, the junction contained 3 bases not matched to a gene. The CDR3 is 14 amino acids. Germline loops: CDR1 LGHNA, CDR2 YSLEER. CDR3 nucleotides: TGCGCCAGCAGCCAGCAGGGGGTAACCGGGGAGCTGTTTTTT. Translating it yields CASSQQGVTGELFF.

A single count supports this clone. This rearrangement joins TRBV27 to TRBJ2-7, with D possibly being TRBD1 (5 bases). V was clipped by 6 bases and J by 3 bases, with 18 bases between them. CDR1 is MNHEY, CDR2 SMNVEV, per germline (reference sequence). The CDR3 runs 15 residues. The chain's CDR3 is CASRLGPTGFYEQYF. CDR3 coding DNA: TGTGCCAGCAGATTAGGGCCCACAGGTTTCTACGAGCAGTACTTC.

The gene calls are TRBV7-9 and TRBJ2-4; D is uncertain. Germline CDR1 SEHNR, CDR2 FQNEAQ (reference sequence). Deletions cut 5 bases from V and 7 bases from J, with 15 bases between. The CDR3 is 14 residues long. The CDR3 region is CASSAYPATNIQYF. The CDR3 coding sequence is TGTGCCAGCAGCGCATACCCCGCAACGAACATTCAGTACTTC.

A single count supports this clone. The chain couples TRBV2 to TRBJ2-1; 8 nucleotides agree with TRBD2. The CDR3 spans 12 residues. The V and J ends lost 6 bases and 9 bases, in that order; junction bases with no gene match: 4. CDR1 and CDR2 (germline): SNHLY, FYNNEI. In DNA, the CDR3 is TGTGCCAGCAGATTGACTAGCGCTGAGCAGTTCTTC. Translation gives CASRLTSAEQFF.

The rearrangement joins TRBV30 to TRBJ2-7, with TRBD1 matching 8 bases. The CDR3 loop spans 14 amino acids. Trimming cost V 1 base and J 4 bases; bases outside gene matches: 6. Germline assignment: CDR1 GTSNPN and CDR2 SVGIG (reference sequence). The CDR3 here is CAWSGRDRPYEQYF. The CDR3 nucleotides are TGTGCCTGGAGTGGGAGGGACAGGCCTTACGAGCAGTACTTC.

The chain uses TRBV11-2 and TRBJ2-5; no clear D gene. CDR1 is SGHAT, CDR2 FQNNGV, per germline. V lost 5 bases and J lost 5, with 12 bases in between. The CDR3 contains 13 residues. The CDR3 nucleotides read TGTGCCAGCAGCCTGCCCAGCAGGGAGACCCAGTACTTC. Amino acid sequence: CASSLPSRETQYF. Based on the CDR3 plus reference TRBV11-2 and TRBJ2-5, the full variable domain is EAGVAQSPRYKIIEKRQSVAFWCNPISGHATLYWYQQILGQGPKLLIQFQNNGVVDDSQLPKDRFSAERLKGVDSTLKIQPAKLEDSAVYLCASSLPSRETQYFGPGTRLLVL.

The chain is built from TRBV18 and TRBJ2-6; perhaps TRBD1 as D (5 bases). Trimming took 3 bases from V and 1 from J, leaving 7 bases between them. The length of the CDR3 is 15 residues. Germline V gene lookup returns CDR1 KGHSH and CDR2 LQKENI. The CDR3 spells CASSPGHSGANVLTF. CDR3 DNA: TGTGCCAGCTCACCTGGACATTCTGGGGCCAACGTCCTGACTTTC.

Only one count was recorded for this clone. The rearrangement links TRBV6-1 to TRBJ1-3; 7 bases agree with TRBD1. The V gene end was trimmed by 2 bases and the J gene end by 7 bases; junction bases not matched to a gene: 8. The CDR3 covers 15 residues. Germline V gene sequence: CDR1 MNHNS, CDR2 SASEGT. CDR3 in DNA: TGTGCCAGCAGTGAAACCAGGGGGAAGTTTAACACCATATATTTT. This codes for CASSETRGKFNTIYF.